These T cell receptor beta chains were read from a single sample in a study of T cells in Graves' hyperthyroidism and ophthalmopathy. Using its own MiXCR run on the multiplex PCR reads, TCRdb lists one record per CDR3 protein. Among roughly 250,000 distinct CDR3 sequences listed, about 14% were seen once. Sequencing used blood. The source of these receptors is a woman aged 40 to 49 with Graves' hyperthyroidism that later progressed to Graves' ophthalmopathy. Both conserved end residues are trimmed from each CDR3. The order of the fields is V gene, J gene, CDR3 protein.

V: TRBV10-3; J: TRBJ2-1; CDR3: AISPRGQGDNEQF
V: TRBV11-2; J: TRBJ1-1; CDR3: ASSLVTGREAF
V: TRBV6-6; J: TRBJ2-2; CDR3: ASSYLLGPGTGELF
V: TRBV5-5; J: TRBJ2-7; CDR3: ASSGDRGYEQY
V: TRBV28; J: TRBJ1-5; CDR3: ASKQGIQPQH
V: TRBV5-1; J: TRBJ2-1; CDR3: ASSFGPEADNEQF
V: TRBV12-3/TRBV12-4; J: TRBJ2-1; CDR3: ASSVAGGPSLGEQF
V: TRBV29-1; J: TRBJ2-3; CDR3: SVQGLADFTDTQY
V: TRBV28; J: TRBJ2-2; CDR3: ASRTGQGDTGELF
V: TRBV2; J: TRBJ2-7; CDR3: ATAWGFPYEQY
V: TRBV28; J: TRBJ2-2; CDR3: ASSLRTMGTGELF
V: TRBV18; J: TRBJ2-7; CDR3: ASSQSRSGRASYEQY
V: TRBV15; J: TRBJ2-3; CDR3: ATSRGPLGLAGSTDTQY
V: TRBV28; J: TRBJ2-7; CDR3: ATGSGLAVMIGTYEQY
V: TRBV5-1; J: TRBJ2-1; CDR3: ASSPTLGQVPIEQF
V: TRBV28; J: TRBJ2-1; CDR3: ASSQAASGISEQF
V: TRBV28; J: TRBJ1-1; CDR3: ASSLEGRGVEAF
V: TRBV20-1; J: TRBJ2-7; CDR3: SASGLAVSYEQY
V: TRBV2; J: TRBJ1-4; CDR3: ASSRLNEKLF
V: TRBV29-1; J: TRBJ2-1; CDR3: SVEDGTHFYNEQF
V: TRBV11-1; J: TRBJ2-1; CDR3: ASSLFGRGVGNEQF
V: TRBV11-3; J: TRBJ2-2; CDR3: ASSLRAGGHGELF
V: TRBV28; J: TRBJ2-5; CDR3: ASSSPGYQETQY
V: TRBV19; J: TRBJ2-2; CDR3: ASCTPFIAGITGELF
V: TRBV5-1; J: TRBJ2-2; CDR3: ASSPMGLAKNTGELF
V: TRBV20-1; J: TRBJ2-7; CDR3: SARGTGIYEQY
V: TRBV6-1; J: TRBJ1-1; CDR3: ASSEATGGSAEAF
V: TRBV20-1; J: TRBJ2-1; CDR3: SAIPSGRAVNEQF
V: TRBV10-3; J: TRBJ2-7; CDR3: AIRTSGNSYEQY
V: TRBV7-6; J: TRBJ2-3; CDR3: ASSFGQPETDTQY
V: TRBV6-2/TRBV6-3; J: TRBJ2-3; CDR3: ASIRGQHTDTQY
V: TRBV6-1; J: TRBJ2-1; CDR3: ASSHENEQF
V: TRBV10-1; J: TRBJ2-7; CDR3: ASISSTYYEQY
V: TRBV4-1; J: TRBJ2-5; CDR3: ASSQIQGEETQY
V: TRBV2; J: TRBJ2-7; CDR3: ANSSSGSTSEQY
V: TRBV2; J: TRBJ2-7; CDR3: ASSGTTGPYEQY
V: TRBV30; J: TRBJ1-4; CDR3: AWSAIEKLF
V: TRBV10-2; J: TRBJ1-4; CDR3: ASGAKGTGEKLF
V: TRBV20-1; J: TRBJ2-7; CDR3: SAVLGQGVYEQY
V: TRBV18; J: TRBJ1-1; CDR3: ASSPTKRPTSYEAF
V: TRBV4-2; J: TRBJ2-5; CDR3: ASSQINNGETQY
V: TRBV4-2; J: TRBJ1-4; CDR3: ASSQVAGSNEKLF
V: TRBV25-1; J: TRBJ2-7; CDR3: ASSDRARLGEQY
V: TRBV5-1; J: TRBJ2-7; CDR3: ASSSGTSGRAEEQY
V: TRBV10-3; J: TRBJ2-3; CDR3: AISRKGTDTQY
V: TRBV20-1; J: TRBJ1-5; CDR3: SAELPGRSNQPQH
V: TRBV10-2; J: TRBJ2-6; CDR3: ASMTSSGANVLT
V: TRBV5-5; J: TRBJ2-7; CDR3: ASSLYQGEQY
V: TRBV4-1; J: TRBJ1-6; CDR3: ASSQDWTADNSPLH
V: TRBV2; J: TRBJ2-7; CDR3: ASSWDYQSSYEQY
V: TRBV20-1; J: TRBJ2-1; CDR3: SASQPGLALYNEQF
V: TRBV19; J: TRBJ2-3; CDR3: ASSRDTARTDTQY
V: TRBV15; J: TRBJ2-1; CDR3: ATRLHTPGGSNEQF
V: TRBV6-1; J: TRBJ1-5; CDR3: ASSEGGFRGRQPQH